This T cell receptor beta chain is from a study of cytomegalovirus exposure and HLA in healthy donors. Vbeta (60) and Jbeta (13) primers were used in the PCR. Study processing details: Around 9.9 million shared chains were among the approximately 82 million unique TCR beta chains that a later analysis counted. Only in-frame clones appear in the TCRdb table, and some are missing; sequencing was by immunoSEQ multiplex PCR. V and J calls plus clone size are reproduced from that table; the DNA served to infer D and trimming. In the table there are 150,000 to 200,000 clones, roughly 85% of which are singletons. Regarding the study as a whole: Accurate HLA-A and HLA-B prediction from TCR beta sequences was reported for most subjects. An analysis done earlier found most TCR beta V segments productive about 87% or about 30% of the time.

In regard to this clone: The antigen is not known.

The origin of this receptor is a woman younger than 45 in good health and CMV-seropositive. The source material was PBMCs.

CDR3 residues: CASSLAIGAANTEAFF. The CDR3 coding sequence is TGTGCCAGCAGCTTAGCGATTGGGGCGGCGAACACTGAAGCTTTCTTT. The gene calls are TRBV7-2 and TRBJ1-1, with a tentative D call TRBD1 (5 bases). The CDR3 is 16 residues long. Germline CDR1 reads SGHTA; CDR2 reads FQGNSA. With 0 bases removed from V and 1 base from J, the gap between germline ends came to 12 bases.